This note documents a single T cell receptor (beta chain) sequence. This sample was included in a study of cytomegalovirus exposure and HLA in healthy donors. In the study overall: There were 75 million to 95 million unique TCRs (from HLA-typed donors) in an early data release. Genotyping of 400 or so donors showed that about 84% belonged to the Caucasian-associated ancestry cluster.

Per the germline V gene, CDR1 is SEHNR and CDR2 is FQNEAQ (reference sequence). The CDR3 has 14 residues. The V segment lost 3 bases and the J segment 2 bases; nucleotides outside the gene matches: 1. Amplification used 60 Vbeta primers and 13 Jbeta primers. Method: immunoSEQ multiplex PCR; TCRdb's copy keeps in-frame clones and lacks some. The data show 70,000 or so clones, with around 87% seen just once and around 10% held by the top ten. The specimen was PBMCs. This chain links TRBV7-9 with TRBJ2-1; 7 bases line up with TRBD2. The TCR was taken from a woman between 25 and 40 years old in good health and CMV-seropositive. CDR3 DNA sequence: TGTGCCAGCAGCTTTGGACTAGCCTACAATGAGCAGTTCTTC. Its protein is CASSFGLAYNEQFF.